A single T cell receptor (beta chain) is shown here with its context. What this receptor recognizes is not known. One base away there is no much larger clone; base qualities are not given. For CDR1 and CDR2, the germline V gene (reference sequence) lists LNHDA and SQIVND. The CDR3 starts with the cysteine, ends with the phenylalanine, and has 15 residues. The read is trimmed to its CDR3 DNA, 45 bases read in frame from base 1. V is pared back by 6 bases and J by 5 bases, with 20 bases lying between the germline termini. The source of the sample is a study of radiotherapy plus CTLA-4 blockade in lung cancer (dated by TCRdb to 2017 to 2018). Concerning the study at large: Objective responses occurred in roughly 20% of enrolled patients, and 30% to 35% achieved disease control. The research as a whole found: After treatment with radiotherapy and ipilimumab, TCR clones that came from tumors expanded in the peripheral blood. The strongest predictors of response, as reported, were early dynamic changes in blood T cell clones along with a rise in serum interferon-beta after radiation.

In this study, focal radiation therapy paired with CTLA-4 blockade (ipilimumab) was tested in patients who had chemo-refractory metastatic non-small-cell lung cancer. Library generation was performed with the immunoSEQ multiplex PCR assay. Held by TCRdb, this immuneACCESS table contains in-frame sequences only and omits some clones. Under half of the omission traces to an unresolved V gene where checked; the cause of the rest is unknown. Recorded for this sample are tens of thousands of clones; around 77% of them occurred a single time. The ten largest account for approximately 15% of the sample. This sequence originates from a human donor with non-small cell lung cancer whose response to radiotherapy plus ipilimumab could not be evaluated. Some clones in this sample may be carry-over from other donors' samples. The sample consisted of peripheral blood, taken from a patient treated with radiotherapy plus ipilimumab. In this chain, TRBV19 is recombined with TRBJ2-7, with a weak D call of TRBD2 (6 bases match). The nucleotides are TGTGCCAGTAGGAACGTCGTCGGAGGCGGGAACGAGCAGTACTTC. This is translated as CASRNVVGGGNEQYF.